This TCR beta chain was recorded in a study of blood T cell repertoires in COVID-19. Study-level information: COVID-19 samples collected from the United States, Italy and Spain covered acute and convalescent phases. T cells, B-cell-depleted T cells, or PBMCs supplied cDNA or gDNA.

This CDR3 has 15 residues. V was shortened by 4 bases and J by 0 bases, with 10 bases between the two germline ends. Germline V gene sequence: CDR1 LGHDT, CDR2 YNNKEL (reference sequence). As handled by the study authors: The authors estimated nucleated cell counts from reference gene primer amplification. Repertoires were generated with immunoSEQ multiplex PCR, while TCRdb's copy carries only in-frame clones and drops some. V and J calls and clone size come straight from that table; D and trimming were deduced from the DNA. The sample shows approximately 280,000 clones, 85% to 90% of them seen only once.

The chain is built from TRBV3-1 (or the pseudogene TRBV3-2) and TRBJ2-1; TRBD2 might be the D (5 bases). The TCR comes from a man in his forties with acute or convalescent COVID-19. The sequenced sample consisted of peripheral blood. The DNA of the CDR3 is TGTGCCAGCAGCCTTACCCGGGACTCCTACAATGAGCAGTTCTTC. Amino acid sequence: CASSLTRDSYNEQFF.